These 29 T cell receptor beta chains were sequenced from one sample in a study of T cells after posttransplantation cyclophosphamide. The protocol was immunoSEQ multiplex PCR, while the TCRdb copy is restricted to in-frame clones and leaves out a portion. Observed in the sample are more than 25,000 clones, none of them singletons. Sequencing used PBMCs. The source is a man aged 45-60 years in good health, CMV-negative, and a related stem cell transplant donor.

The sample holds many counts of this clone. The V and J genes are TRBV4-1 and TRBJ2-1; 8 positions match TRBD2. The germline V gene has CDR1 MGHRA and CDR2 YSYEKL. V lost 4 bases and J lost 10; bases outside the gene matches: 9. The CDR3 spans 14 residues. The CDR3, as DNA: TGCGCCAGCAGCCCGGTTACCGAGCGGGGGGAGCAGTTCTTC. It is translated as CASSPVTERGEQFF.

The table lists this clone with many counts. The rearrangement links TRBV10-3 to TRBJ2-1, with D maybe TRBD1 (6 bases). The CDR3 runs to 16 residues. The V end lost 2 bases, the J end lost 6 bases, and 17 bases lay between the germline ends. Germline values: CDR1 ENHRY, CDR2 SYGVKD. CDR3 in DNA: TGTGCCATCAGTGAGGTCGGGCAGGGGTTCGCCAATGAGCAGTTCTTC. Its translation: CAISEVGQGFANEQFF.

Remarks on this clone: This may be a read error: a much more frequent sequence differs by one nucleotide. This chain joins TRBV6-4 and TRBJ2-1, with 8 bases lining up with TRBD2. Germline values: CDR1 MRHNA, CDR2 SNTAGT. The CDR3 consists of 15 residues. CDR3 in amino acids: CASSEAGGSCNEQFF. DNA for the CDR3: TGTGCCAGCAGTGAGGCGGGGGGCTCCTGCAATGAGCAGTTCTTC.

This clone was observed many times. The chain links TRBV4-1 to TRBJ2-3; TRBD1 is a possible D gene (5 bases). From germline, CDR1 is MGHRA and CDR2 YSYEKL. CDR3 length equals 14 residues. Trimming shortened V by 3 bases and J by 3 bases, and 10 bases separated the two germline ends. CDR3 nucleotide sequence: TGCGCCAGCAGCCAGGAAGGGGTTACAGATACGCAGTATTTT. Protein sequence: CASSQEGVTDTQYF.

The V and J genes are TRBV28 and TRBJ2-5; the D is unclear. CDR1 is MDHEN, CDR2 SYDVKM, per germline. The CDR3 spans 14 residues. V shed 3 bases and J shed 5 bases, with 13 bases lying between them. CDR3 protein: CASSLATGWETQYF. CDR3 nucleotides: TGTGCCAGCAGTTTGGCGACCGGGTGGGAGACCCAGTACTTC.

This clone was observed many times. This chain joins TRBV10-1 and TRBJ2-1, with TRBD2 identical over 8 bases. From germline, CDR1 is WNHNN and CDR2 SYGVQD (reference sequence). With 6 bases clipped from V and 6 bases from J, the junction kept 4 bases outside the gene matches. The CDR3 has 13 amino acids. The CDR3 loop is CASRSSGSNEQFF. In DNA form, the CDR3 reads TGCGCCAGCAGGTCTAGCGGGTCCAATGAGCAGTTCTTC.

This clone was picked up many times. The rearrangement joins TRBV12-5 to TRBJ2-1; D is possibly TRBD1 (5 bases). The CDR3 is 17 amino acids. The V and J ends lost 5 bases and 0 bases respectively, with 17 bases between them. Germline lookup yields CDR1 LGHNT and CDR2 FRNRAP. CDR3 residues: CASGGERGRRSYNEQFF. CDR3 nucleotide sequence: TGTGCTAGTGGTGGGGAAAGGGGCCGACGCTCCTACAATGAGCAGTTCTTC.

In this sample, this clone turned up many times. The chain is built from TRBV7-3 and TRBJ2-5; no definite D call. Trimming removed 3 bases from V and 4 bases from J, with 9 bases in between. Germline CDR1 and CDR2: SGHTA and FQGTGA. This CDR3 comprises 13 residues. The CDR3 loop is CASSLSHGETQYF. DNA for the CDR3: TGTGCCAGCAGCTTGAGTCACGGAGAGACCCAGTACTTC.

This clone came up many times. The chain combines TRBV5-1 with TRBJ1-4; D unresolved. Germline CDR1 SGHRS, CDR2 YFSETQ. V gave up 0 bases and J gave up 13 bases, with 10 bases separating them. CDR3 length: 12 amino acids. The CDR3 coding sequence is TGCGCCAGCAGCTTGGATTTCAGGATACTGTTTTTT. Its translation is CASSLDFRILFF. The full variable domain, in which reference TRBV5-1 and TRBJ1-4 provide the parts outside the CDR3, is KAGVTQTPRYLIKTRGQQVTLSCSPISGHRSVSWYQQTPGQGLQFLFEYFSETQRNKGNFPGRFSGRQFSNSRSEMNVSTLELGDSALYLCASSLDFRILFFGSGTQLSVL.

This clone was observed many times. The CDR3 region is CASSQSTGGVQGGYTF. Written as DNA, the CDR3 is TGTGCCAGCAGCCAGAGTACAGGGGGCGTACAAGGTGGCTACACCTTC. This chain connects TRBV14 to TRBJ1-2; TRBD1 matches 9 bases. This CDR3 contains 16 residues. Germline assignment: CDR1 SGHDN and CDR2 FVKESK. V lost 3 bases, J lost 7 bases, and 12 bases stayed unmatched.

This clone appeared many times. The chain couples TRBV7-9 to TRBJ2-1; TRBD2 matches 7 bases. CDR3 length: 17 amino acids. Germline CDR1 and CDR2: SEHNR and FQNEAQ (reference sequence). V was clipped by 5 bases and J by 3 bases; unmatched bases: 13. The DNA for the CDR3 is TGTGCCAGCAGCCCAGGCGGGGAGCGGGGATACTACAATGAGCAGTTCTTC. Encoded protein: CASSPGGERGYYNEQFF.

This clone was picked up many times. The rearrangement joins TRBV7-3 to TRBJ2-3; D not resolved. Germline CDR1 and CDR2: SGHTA and FQGTGA. The CDR3 sequence is 14 residues long. V was pared by 5 bases and J by 0 bases, with 9 bases between. The CDR3 sequence is CASSPFYSTDTQYF. Here the CDR3 DNA reads TGTGCCAGCAGCCCATTCTATAGCACAGATACGCAGTATTTT.

In its sample, this clone was seen many times. V is TRBV6-1 and J is TRBJ2-4, with 8 bases identical to TRBD2. The CDR3 runs 15 residues. Trimming cost V 4 bases and J 5 bases; bases outside gene matches: 7. Germline V gene lookup returns CDR1 MNHNS and CDR2 SASEGT. CDR3 amino acids: CASSASSGRENIQYF. The CDR3 nucleotides are TGTGCCAGCAGTGCCTCTAGCGGGCGGGAAAACATTCAGTACTTC.

In its sample, this clone was seen many times. The CDR3 reads CASSLSGGYYNSPLHF. CDR3 sequence (DNA): TGCGCCAGCAGCTTGTCGGGGGGCTATTATAATTCACCCCTCCACTTT. This chain joins TRBV5-1 and TRBJ1-6, with D possibly being TRBD1 (6 bases). The CDR3 spans 16 residues. Between the trimmed V and J ends, which lost 1 base and 4 bases, there was a span of 12 bases. CDR1 and CDR2 (germline): SGHRS, YFSETQ. Together with reference TRBV5-1 and TRBJ1-6, the CDR3 gives the full variable domain: KAGVTQTPRYLIKTRGQQVTLSCSPISGHRSVSWYQQTPGQGLQFLFEYFSETQRNKGNFPGRFSGRQFSNSRSEMNVSTLELGDSALYLCASSLSGGYYNSPLHFGNGTRLTVT.

This clone was seen repeatedly, ten times or more. The rearrangement links TRBV12-1 to TRBJ1-1; the D segment call TRBD1 is taken from the table without a DNA check. TRBV12-1 is noted as a pseudogene. This CDR3 contains 15 residues. The CDR3: CASSSNLQGASQAFF. DNA for the CDR3: TGTGCCAGCAGCTCCAACCTACAGGGGGCGTCACAGGCTTTCTTT.

This clone has at least ten counts. V usage is TRBV6-1 and J usage is TRBJ2-7; 7 positions match TRBD2. The CDR3 covers 13 residues. Germline lookup yields CDR1 MNHNS and CDR2 SASEGT. V lost 8 bases, J lost 0 bases, and 4 bases stayed unmatched. The CDR3 DNA reads as TGTGCCAGCTCTAGCGGACCCTCCTACGAGCAGTACTTC. It translates to CASSSGPSYEQYF.

Ten or more counts support this clone. The chain employs TRBV7-9 and TRBJ2-7; tentatively, D is TRBD2 (7 bases). Germline V lookup: CDR1 SEHNR, CDR2 FQNEAQ (reference sequence). The CDR3 is 16 amino acids. Trimming shortened V by 1 base and J by 0 bases, and 13 bases separated the two germline ends. The CDR3 spells CASSLGGGVASYEQYF. The CDR3 nucleotides read TGTGCCAGCAGCTTAGGAGGGGGGGTGGCCTCCTACGAGCAGTACTTC.

This clone was seen ten or more times. This sequence joins TRBV6-5 and TRBJ2-1, with 9 bases identical to TRBD2. This CDR3 spans 12 amino acids. Losses at the gene ends were 5 bases for V and 7 bases for J; bases not matched to a gene: 0. The germline CDR1 and CDR2 sequences are MNHEY and SVGAGI. CDR3 region: CASSGLANEQFF. The CDR3 region has the DNA TGTGCCAGCAGTGGACTAGCGAATGAGCAGTTCTTC.

There are many counts of this clone. The gene calls are TRBV13 and TRBJ2-2, with TRBD2 matching over 10 bases. CDR1 is PRHDT, CDR2 FYEKMQ, per germline (reference sequence). CDR3 size: 16 residues. J lost 5 bases, V lost 4 bases, and 7 bases had no gene match. The CDR3 loop reads CASSSQGSGRTGELFF. CDR3 in DNA: TGTGCCAGCAGCTCCCAGGGTAGCGGGAGGACCGGGGAGCTGTTTTTT.

At least ten counts were recorded for this clone. This chain connects TRBV20-1 to TRBJ2-1; no firm D call. CDR3 length: 11 residues. Germline CDR1 and CDR2: DFQATT and SNEGSKA (reference sequence). V lost 0 bases, J lost 7 bases, and 4 bases lay in between. DNA of the CDR3: TGCAGTGCTAGAGATAGTAATGAGCAGTTCTTC. The encoded protein is CSARDSNEQFF.

This clone was seen repeatedly, ten times or more. The rearrangement links TRBV19 to TRBJ2-5; 8 positions agree with TRBD1. After removal of 5 bases from V and 5 bases from J, the junction contained 7 bases not matched to a gene. This CDR3 spans 14 amino acids. Germline V gene lookup returns CDR1 LNHDA and CDR2 SQIVND (reference sequence). CDR3 sequence (DNA): TGTGCCAGTAGTTCCACTAACAGGGGGGAGACCCAGTACTTC. Its translation: CASSSTNRGETQYF.

This clone was seen many times. V usage is TRBV7-2 and J usage is TRBJ1-5; tentatively, D is TRBD1 (6 bases). The length of the CDR3 is 14 residues. Trimming removed 6 bases from V and 7 bases from J, with 16 bases in between. Germline V gene sequence: CDR1 SGHTA, CDR2 FQGNSA. CDR3: CASRGGGSGQPQHF. The CDR3 region has the DNA TGTGCCAGCAGGGGAGGGGGGTCAGGACAGCCCCAGCATTTT.

At least ten counts were recorded for this clone. The chain has TRBV7-2 and TRBJ2-5; 14 bases align to TRBD2. V trimming: 5 bases; J trimming: 9 bases; junction bases outside the gene matches: 11. This CDR3 has 16 residues. Germline values: CDR1 SGHTA, CDR2 FQGNSA. CDR3: CASSLSTGTSGGAQYF. CDR3 in DNA: TGTGCCAGCAGCCTCTCTACCGGGACTAGCGGGGGAGCCCAGTACTTC.

This clone was detected ten times or more. The chain has TRBV18 and TRBJ2-3; 9 positions agree with TRBD2. This CDR3 is 17 amino acids long. Germline trimming cut 4 bases from V and 4 bases from J; bases unmatched to any gene: 12. Germline V CDR1 and CDR2: KGHSH, LQKENI. CDR3 amino acids: CASSQRIAGGRADTQYF. The CDR3 coding sequence is TGTGCCAGCTCACAAAGAATCGCGGGGGGGCGCGCAGATACGCAGTATTTT.

This clone was seen ten or more times. This chain connects TRBV19 to TRBJ2-4; D is perhaps TRBD1 (5 bases). Trimming cost V 7 bases and J 0 bases, with 16 bases left between them. Looked up from germline, CDR1 is LNHDA and CDR2 is SQIVND (reference sequence). The CDR3 totals 16 residues. CDR3 amino acids: CASNPGQGLAKNIQYF. CDR3 DNA sequence: TGTGCCAGTAATCCGGGTCAGGGCCTAGCCAAAAACATTCAGTACTTC.

There are many counts of this clone. The chain employs TRBV19 and TRBJ1-4; TRBD1 is a possible D gene (6 bases). Per germline, CDR1 LNHDA and CDR2 SQIVND (reference sequence). V lost 5 bases to trimming and J lost 0 bases, with 13 bases between them. The length of the CDR3 is 16 residues. DNA of the CDR3: TGTGCCAGTAGTCCTCGGGACACCCCAACTAATGAAAAACTGTTTTTT. It codes for CASSPRDTPTNEKLFF.

This clone appeared many times. The gene calls are TRBV5-1 and TRBJ2-3; 13 bases agree with TRBD2. The CDR3 sequence is 17 residues long. Germline CDR1 and CDR2: SGHRS and YFSETQ. J lost 5 bases, V lost 2 bases, and 8 bases had no gene match. CDR3 amino acids: CASSLLMTSGGRDTQYF. The CDR3, as DNA: TGCGCCAGCAGCTTACTAATGACTAGCGGGGGGAGAGATACGCAGTATTTT.

This clone came up many times. This chain links TRBV7-3 with TRBJ2-3, with 9 bases fitting TRBD2. The CDR3 runs to 18 residues. The V and J ends lost 1 base and 0 bases, in that order; junction bases with no gene match: 8. The germline V gene encodes CDR1 SGHTA and CDR2 FQGTGA. The CDR3 bases are TGTGCCAGCAGCTTAATGATTAGCGGGAGCCCTAGCACAGATACGCAGTATTTT. It is translated as CASSLMISGSPSTDTQYF.

This clone has a count of ten or more. V is TRBV18 and J is TRBJ2-7; tentative D call: TRBD1 (7 bases). Per the germline V gene, CDR1 is KGHSH and CDR2 is LQKENI. The V end was cut by 2 bases, the J end by 3 bases, with 17 bases between. The CDR3 is 16 residues long. The chain's CDR3 is CASSPDLQGGDYEQYF. The CDR3 DNA is TGTGCCAGCTCACCAGACCTTCAGGGGGGCGACTACGAGCAGTACTTC.